This T cell receptor (beta chain) was recorded in a study of shared clonotypes between healthy human individuals. The count of this clone is one. Produced via immunoSEQ multiplex PCR; TCRdb's table is partial and in-frame only. The sample comprises around 1.4 million clones, about 98.5% of which are singletons, and roughly 0.35% rests with the top ten. Each donor was a Caucasian adult residing in Nashville, Tennessee. From CD4+ cells came CD45RA+ naive and CD45RA-negative memory subsets. The origin of this receptor is a man aged 25-45 years in good health. Sequences were obtained from naive CD4+ T cells sorted from blood. The subset is: CD45RA+ positively selected.

The CDR3: CASSASGVQETQYF. In DNA form, the CDR3 reads TGTGCCAGCAGCGCCTCAGGAGTCCAAGAGACCCAGTACTTC. The chain carries TRBV7-3 and TRBJ2-5; D uncertain. CDR1 SGHTA and CDR2 FQGTGA come from the germline V gene. Trimming removed 5 bases at V and 1 base at J, with 11 bases between. The CDR3 has 14 amino acids.